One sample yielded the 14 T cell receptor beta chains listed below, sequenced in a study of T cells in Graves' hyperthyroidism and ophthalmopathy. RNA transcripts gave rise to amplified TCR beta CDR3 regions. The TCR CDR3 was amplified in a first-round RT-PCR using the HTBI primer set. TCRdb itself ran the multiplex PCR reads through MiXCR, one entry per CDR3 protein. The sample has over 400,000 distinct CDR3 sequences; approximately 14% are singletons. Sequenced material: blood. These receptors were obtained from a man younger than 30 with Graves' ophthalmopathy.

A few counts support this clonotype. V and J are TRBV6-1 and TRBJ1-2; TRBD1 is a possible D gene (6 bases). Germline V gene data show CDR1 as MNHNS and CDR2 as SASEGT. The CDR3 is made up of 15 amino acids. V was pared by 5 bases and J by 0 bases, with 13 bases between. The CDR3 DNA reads TGTGCCAGCAGTCCCTACAGGGCCCCTAACTATGGCTACACCTTC. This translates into CASSPYRAPNYGYTF.

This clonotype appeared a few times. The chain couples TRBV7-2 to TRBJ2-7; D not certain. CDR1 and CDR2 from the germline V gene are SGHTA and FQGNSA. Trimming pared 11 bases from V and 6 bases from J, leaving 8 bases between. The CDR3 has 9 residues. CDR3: CAGSGEQYF. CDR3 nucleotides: TGTGCCGGGTCAGGCGAGCAGTACTTC.

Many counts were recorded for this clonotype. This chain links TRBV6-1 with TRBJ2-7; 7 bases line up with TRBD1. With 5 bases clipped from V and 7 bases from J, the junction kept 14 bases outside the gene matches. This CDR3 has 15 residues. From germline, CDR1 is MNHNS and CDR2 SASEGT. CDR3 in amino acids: CASSRRTGPWGEQYF. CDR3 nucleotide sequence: TGTGCCAGCAGTCGTCGGACAGGCCCTTGGGGGGAGCAGTACTTC.

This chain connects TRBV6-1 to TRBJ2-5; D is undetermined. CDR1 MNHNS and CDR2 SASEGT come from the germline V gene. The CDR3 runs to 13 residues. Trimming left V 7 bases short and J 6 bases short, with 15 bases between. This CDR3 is CASTESLLQTQYF. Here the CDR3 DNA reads TGTGCCAGCACAGAATCCCTTCTTCAGACCCAGTACTTC.

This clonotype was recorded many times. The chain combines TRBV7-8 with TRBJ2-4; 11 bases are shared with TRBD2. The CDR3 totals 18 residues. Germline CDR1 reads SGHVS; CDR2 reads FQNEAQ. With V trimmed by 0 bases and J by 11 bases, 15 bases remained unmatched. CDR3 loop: CASSLALTSGGLKGVQYF. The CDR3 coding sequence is TGTGCCAGCAGCTTAGCGCTCACTAGCGGGGGCTTGAAAGGGGTTCAGTACTTC.

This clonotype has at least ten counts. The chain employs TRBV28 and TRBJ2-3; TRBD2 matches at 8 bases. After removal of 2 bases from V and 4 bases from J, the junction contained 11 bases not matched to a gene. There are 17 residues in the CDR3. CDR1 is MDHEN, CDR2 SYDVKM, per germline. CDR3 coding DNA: TGTGCCAGCAGTTTAAGGCGGGAGCGGGAGTCCCCAGATACGCAGTATTTT. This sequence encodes CASSLRRERESPDTQYF. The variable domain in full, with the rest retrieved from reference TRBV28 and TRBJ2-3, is DVKVTQSSRYLVKRTGEKVFLECVQDMDHENMFWYRQDPGLGLRLIYFSYDVKMKEKGDIPEGYSVSREKKERFSLILESASTNQTSMYLCASSLRRERESPDTQYFGPGTRLTVL.

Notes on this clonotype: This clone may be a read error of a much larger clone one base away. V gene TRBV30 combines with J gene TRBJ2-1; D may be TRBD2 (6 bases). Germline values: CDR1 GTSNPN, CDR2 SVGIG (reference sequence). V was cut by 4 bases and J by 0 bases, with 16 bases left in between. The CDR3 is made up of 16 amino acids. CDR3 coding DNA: TGTGCCTGGATTGTCGGACCGACTAGCTCCTACAATGAGCAGTTCTTC. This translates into CAWIVGPTSSYNEQFF.

CDR3 DNA sequence: TGTGCCAGCAGCTTAAAAGGTTTGGGTGAAAAACTGTTTTTT. The encoded protein is CASSLKGLGEKLFF. The chain has TRBV13 and TRBJ1-4; D is unclear. The V gene lost 2 bases and the J gene lost 7 bases, with 11 bases spanning the gap. This CDR3 region has 14 residues. The V gene's germline CDR1 is PRHDT and CDR2 FYEKMQ (reference sequence).

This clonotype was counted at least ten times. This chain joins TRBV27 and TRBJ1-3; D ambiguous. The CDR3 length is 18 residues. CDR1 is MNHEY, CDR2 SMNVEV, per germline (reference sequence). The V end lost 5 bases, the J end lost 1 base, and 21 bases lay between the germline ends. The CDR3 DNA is TGTGCCAGCAGTCCCCGGCCGACATCTAAAACTTCTGGAAACACCATATATTTT. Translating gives CASSPRPTSKTSGNTIYF.

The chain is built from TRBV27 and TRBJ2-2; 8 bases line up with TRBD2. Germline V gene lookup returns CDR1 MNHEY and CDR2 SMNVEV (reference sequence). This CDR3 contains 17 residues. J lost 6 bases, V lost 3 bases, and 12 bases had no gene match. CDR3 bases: TGTGCCAGCAGTTTTACGCGACTAGCGATTAACGCCGGGGAGCTGTTTTTT. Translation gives CASSFTRLAINAGELFF.

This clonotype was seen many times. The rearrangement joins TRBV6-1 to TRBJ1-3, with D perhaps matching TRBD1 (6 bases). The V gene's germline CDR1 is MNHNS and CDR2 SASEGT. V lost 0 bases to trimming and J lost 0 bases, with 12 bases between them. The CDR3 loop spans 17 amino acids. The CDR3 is CASSEAETGPSGNTIYF. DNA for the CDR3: TGTGCCAGCAGTGAAGCCGAAACAGGGCCCTCTGGAAACACCATATATTTT.

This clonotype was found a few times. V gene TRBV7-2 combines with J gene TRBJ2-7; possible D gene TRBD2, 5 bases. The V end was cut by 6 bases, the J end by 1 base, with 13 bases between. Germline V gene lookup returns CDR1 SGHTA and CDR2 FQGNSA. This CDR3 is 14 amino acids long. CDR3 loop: CASSEFPGSYEQYF. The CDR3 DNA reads TGTGCCAGCAGTGAATTTCCGGGATCCTACGAGCAGTACTTC.

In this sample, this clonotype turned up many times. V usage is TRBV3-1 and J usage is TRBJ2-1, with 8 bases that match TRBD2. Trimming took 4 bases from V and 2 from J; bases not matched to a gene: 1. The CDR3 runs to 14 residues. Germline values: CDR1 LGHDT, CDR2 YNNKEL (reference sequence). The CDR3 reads CASSPGGAYNEQFF. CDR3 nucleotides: TGTGCCAGCAGCCCGGGGGGGGCCTACAATGAGCAGTTCTTC.

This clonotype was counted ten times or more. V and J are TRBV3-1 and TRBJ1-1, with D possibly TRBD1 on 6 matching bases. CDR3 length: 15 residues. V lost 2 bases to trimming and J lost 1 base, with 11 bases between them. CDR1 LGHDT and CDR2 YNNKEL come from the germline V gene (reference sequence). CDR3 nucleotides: TGTGCCAGCAGCCAAAGGGGGGGGGCGAACACTGAAGCTTTCTTT. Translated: CASSQRGGANTEAFF.